This T cell receptor (beta chain) appears in the sequencing data of a study of blood T cells in healthy people across ages. About the research overall: In model experiments, template switching was able to capture about one barcoded beta molecule for every two T cells that were present. Study-wide points: Strong correlation linked observed beta diversity and percent naive T cells.

The draw of peripheral blood yielded 8.5 to 10 milliliters from each donor. Extraction yielded at least 6 micrograms of total RNA per sample. Germline CDR1 is SNHLY and CDR2 is FYNNEI. CDR3 length: 15 residues. The junction had 9 bases not matched to a gene; V was cut back by 5 bases and J by 4 bases. With a J-beta primer mix and a sample-barcoded 5' primer, a second PCR ran roughly 6 to 11 cycles. TCRdb used MiXCR to reprocess the 5' RACE reads, holding one entry per CDR3 protein. The sample comprises 800,000 or so distinct CDR3 sequences, roughly 46% of which are singletons, and around a sixth rests with the top ten. Regarding this clonotype: Antigen: not known.

Sample: blood. The TCR sequence derives from a man of 80 years or more in good health. This chain uses TRBV2 with TRBJ1-2, with TRBD1 identical over 8 bases. Written as DNA, the CDR3 is TGTGCCAGCAGTCCCGGGACAGGCGGTTTCTATGGCTACACCTTC. It translates to CASSPGTGGFYGYTF.